These 23 T cell receptor beta chains originate from one sample sequenced in a study of T cell responses to AZD1222 COVID-19 vaccine. The repertoire was sequenced with immunoSEQ multiplex PCR; TCRdb's copy has only in-frame clones and lacks some. The repertoire has 95,000 or so clones, roughly 84% of them found once; the top ten carry 2.8%. The sample consisted of peripheral blood, taken on day 0 of AZD1222 vaccination. These receptors came from an adult in good health.

The chain joins TRBV7-9 to TRBJ2-3, with D possibly being TRBD2 (6 bases). Germline-derived CDR1 and CDR2 are SEHNR and FQNEAQ (reference sequence). With 5 bases removed from V and 2 bases from J, the gap between germline ends came to 11 bases. The CDR3 sequence is 14 residues long. The CDR3 region has the DNA TGTGCCAGCAGCGGAGGGGTCTTCACAGATACGCAGTATTTT. It is translated as CASSGGVFTDTQYF.

The chain couples TRBV5-1 to TRBJ1-2; D is possibly TRBD1 (6 bases). Germline V lookup: CDR1 SGHRS, CDR2 YFSETQ. Trimming left V 0 bases short and J 4 bases short, with 13 bases between. The CDR3 extends over 15 amino acids. The CDR3 sequence: CASSLEAGETYGYTF. The CDR3 DNA reads as TGCGCCAGCAGCTTGGAGGCAGGGGAGACCTATGGCTACACCTTC.

The rearrangement joins TRBV11-3 to TRBJ2-5; perhaps TRBD1 as D (5 bases). V lost 0 bases, J lost 5 bases, and 10 bases lay in between. The CDR3 has 14 amino acids. Germline values: CDR1 SGHNT, CDR2 YENEEA. The CDR3 reads CASSLEAGQETQYF. In DNA, the CDR3 is TGTGCCAGCAGCTTAGAGGCAGGGCAGGAGACCCAGTACTTC.

CDR3 in DNA: TGTGCCAGCAAACTGGGGGGTAGTAGCAATCAGCCCCAGCATTTT. Its translation is CASKLGGSSNQPQHF. The V gene is TRBV28, the J gene TRBJ1-5; tentative D call: TRBD1 (5 bases). The CDR3 contains 15 residues. Germline CDR1 is MDHEN and CDR2 is SYDVKM. The V end was cut by 7 bases, the J end by 0 bases, with 13 bases between.

The chain has TRBV28 and TRBJ2-1; D ambiguous. This CDR3 comprises 12 residues. Germline V gene data show CDR1 as MDHEN and CDR2 as SYDVKM. Trimming removed 6 bases at V and 10 bases at J, with 13 bases between. The CDR3 sequence: CASSTTPPEQFF. The CDR3 region has the DNA TGTGCCAGCAGCACTACCCCTCCAGAGCAGTTCTTC.

The CDR3 DNA is TGTGCCAGCAGCCCCCGAGGACTAGCGGGAAGCTACAATGAGCAGTTCTTC. This encodes CASSPRGLAGSYNEQFF. The chain employs TRBV11-2 and TRBJ2-1; 12 bases line up with TRBD2. Germline lookup yields CDR1 SGHAT and CDR2 FQNNGV. The CDR3 consists of 17 residues. V was clipped by 5 bases and J by 3 bases; unmatched bases: 8.

J is TRBJ2-4 and V is TRBV21-1; TRBD1, the D gene given by the table, was not confirmed from the DNA. TRBV21-1 corresponds to a pseudogene. The CDR3 totals 16 residues. The CDR3 loop is CASSLHLGTVKNIQYF. The CDR3 nucleotides read TGTGCCAGCAGCCTTCACCTGGGGACAGTCAAAAACATTCAGTACTTC.

The chain carries TRBV28 and TRBJ1-4; tentative D call: TRBD1 (5 bases). Germline CDR1 MDHEN, CDR2 SYDVKM. The CDR3 is 14 amino acids. The V gene lost 6 bases and the J gene lost 11 bases, with 19 bases spanning the gap. CDR3 nucleotides: TGTGCCAGCAGCCCCTATATGCAGGGAACGAAACTGTTTTTT. Translating it yields CASSPYMQGTKLFF.

The CDR3: CASSAWTSGPDTQYF. The CDR3 DNA reads as TGCGCCAGCAGCGCATGGACTAGCGGCCCTGATACGCAGTATTTT. This sequence joins TRBV5-1 and TRBJ2-3; 10 bases are shared with TRBD2. CDR3 length: 15 residues. CDR1 and CDR2 from the germline V gene are SGHRS and YFSETQ. V was pared by 4 bases and J by 6 bases, with 8 bases of the junction left unmatched.

The J gene is TRBJ2-7, the V gene TRBV4-3, with D hard to call. The germline V and J ends were trimmed by 0 bases and 3 bases, with 6 bases remaining between them. Germline CDR1 and CDR2: LGHNA and YSLEER. The CDR3 has 13 residues. This CDR3 reads CASSQEIFYEQYF. The CDR3 DNA sequence: TGCGCCAGCAGCCAAGAGATTTTCTACGAGCAGTACTTC.

This sequence joins TRBV27 and TRBJ1-4; D call uncertain. The CDR3 sequence is 15 residues long. Trimming removed 4 bases at V and 0 bases at J, with 9 bases between. CDR1 is MNHEY and CDR2 is SMNVEV in the germline V gene (reference sequence). The DNA of the CDR3 is TGTGCCAGCAGTTCGTTCGGAGCAACTAATGAAAAACTGTTTTTT. Its translation: CASSSFGATNEKLFF.

This clone was observed once. This chain links TRBV18 with TRBJ2-1; TRBD2 might be the D (5 bases). CDR1 and CDR2 (germline): KGHSH, LQKENI. Trimming shortened V by 5 bases and J by 9 bases, and 11 bases separated the two germline ends. The CDR3 has 12 residues. CDR3 region: CASSFTRSEQFF. In nucleotides, the CDR3 is TGTGCCAGCTCATTTACTAGGAGTGAGCAGTTCTTC.

This clone occurred once. The chain employs TRBV19 and TRBJ1-2; D is undetermined. Trimming pared 6 bases from V and 3 bases from J, leaving 14 bases between. From germline, CDR1 is LNHDA and CDR2 SQIVND (reference sequence). The CDR3 spans 14 residues. The CDR3 sequence: CASRPREIHYGYTF. CDR3 sequence (DNA): TGTGCCAGTAGGCCACGGGAGATCCACTATGGCTACACCTTC.

V usage is TRBV7-9 and J usage is TRBJ1-5, with TRBD1 matching 10 bases. The CDR3 covers 16 residues. After removal of 0 bases from V and 2 bases from J, the junction contained 1 base not matched to a gene. Germline CDR1 and CDR2: SEHNR and FQNEAQ (reference sequence). CDR3 in amino acids: CASSLAGTGGNQPQHF. CDR3 DNA sequence: TGTGCCAGCAGCTTAGCCGGGACAGGGGGCAATCAGCCCCAGCATTTT.

The rearrangement uses TRBV9 and TRBJ2-7, with 8 bases aligning to TRBD1. Germline trimming cut 4 bases from V and 1 base from J; bases unmatched to any gene: 7. Germline V lookup: CDR1 SGDLS, CDR2 YYNGEE. The CDR3 is made up of 15 amino acids. The CDR3 loop is CASSNGQGYSYEQYF. The CDR3 bases are TGTGCCAGCAGCAACGGACAGGGTTATTCCTACGAGCAGTACTTC.

This chain joins TRBV5-1 and TRBJ2-7; D is possibly TRBD1 (6 bases). Germline CDR1 is SGHRS and CDR2 is YFSETQ. Trimming took off 5 bases at V and 5 bases at J, with 14 bases between the two ends. The CDR3 is 13 amino acids. The CDR3 DNA follows: TGCGCCAGCAGGCGGACAGTCCGAGACGAGCAGTACTTC. Translated: CASRRTVRDEQYF.

The chain combines TRBV7-9 with TRBJ2-7; the D is unclear. The germline V and J ends were trimmed by 1 base and 2 bases, with 6 bases remaining between them. This CDR3 spans 13 amino acids. Germline V gene lookup returns CDR1 SEHNR and CDR2 FQNEAQ (reference sequence). The CDR3 nucleotides are TGTGCCAGCAGCTTAGACGGTCCCTACGAGCAGTACTTC. Its protein is CASSLDGPYEQYF.

The V gene is TRBV3-1 (or the pseudogene TRBV3-2), the J gene TRBJ1-6, with D unclear. Looked up from germline, CDR1 is LGHDT and CDR2 is YNNKEL (reference sequence). This CDR3 has 16 amino acids. The V end lost 3 bases, the J end lost 7 bases, and 16 bases lay between the germline ends. The DNA for the CDR3 is TGTGCCAGCAGCCACGAGTCCGGACGGCGAAATTCACCCCTCCACTTT. It translates to CASSHESGRRNSPLHF.

This clone was picked up one time. The chain joins TRBV19 to TRBJ1-2; tentatively, D is TRBD1 (5 bases). V was trimmed by 4 bases and J by 6 bases, leaving 15 bases between them. CDR1 and CDR2 (germline): LNHDA, SQIVND (reference sequence). The CDR3 is made up of 14 amino acids. CDR3 DNA: TGTGCCAGTAGTAGGCCCCGGGGGAGTGATGGCTACACCTTC. Translation: CASSRPRGSDGYTF.

V gene TRBV10-2 combines with J gene TRBJ2-5; weak D call: TRBD2 (5 bases). Germline V CDR1 and CDR2: WSHSY, SAAADI. The CDR3 is made up of 14 amino acids. V was clipped by 7 bases and J by 0 bases, with 12 bases between them. The DNA of the CDR3 is TGCGCCAGCATACCACCGGGATACCAAGAGACCCAGTACTTC. Translation gives CASIPPGYQETQYF.

The gene calls are TRBV5-1 and TRBJ1-2; D gene ambiguous. V was trimmed by 2 bases and J by 3 bases, leaving 14 bases between them. Per germline, CDR1 SGHRS and CDR2 YFSETQ. The CDR3 contains 15 residues. In DNA, the CDR3 is TGCGCCAGCAGCTTCGGACCGTCTCCGGACTATGGCTACACCTTC. It encodes CASSFGPSPDYGYTF.

The V call is TRBV2, the J call TRBJ1-6; 9 bases are a match to TRBD1. The CDR3 spans 16 residues. Germline loops: CDR1 SNHLY, CDR2 FYNNEI. J lost 7 bases, V lost 1 base, and 5 bases had no gene match. The CDR3 loop reads CASSEVGGTGNSPLHF. The CDR3 DNA is TGTGCCAGCAGTGAAGTAGGTGGGACAGGGAATTCACCCCTCCACTTT.

The gene calls are TRBV28 and TRBJ1-4; D is possibly TRBD1 (5 bases). V lost 7 bases and J 8 bases, leaving 5 bases between the germline ends. The CDR3 length is 10 residues. The germline gives CDR1 MDHEN, CDR2 SYDVKM. The CDR3 reads CASKGEKLFF. For the CDR3, the DNA is TGTGCCAGCAAGGGGGAAAAACTGTTTTTT.